The 22 T cell receptor beta chains in this list originate from one sample, sequenced in a study of technical replicates of blood from a few donors. TCRdb's copy holds only in-frame clones and misses some; the assay was immunoSEQ multiplex PCR. Among approximately 58,000 clones listed, 80% to 90% were seen once. The sequenced sample consisted of PBMCs. The receptors stem from a human donor in good health. Some clones in this sample may be carry-over from other donors' samples.

This chain uses TRBV18 with TRBJ1-1; 7 bases line up with TRBD1. CDR1 is KGHSH and CDR2 is LQKENI in the germline V gene. The CDR3 has 14 amino acids. V shed 2 bases, J shed 2 bases, and the junction held 2 bases outside the gene matches. CDR3 nucleotides: TGTGCCAGCTCACCAGGGACAGTTAACACTGAAGCTTTCTTT. Protein product: CASSPGTVNTEAFF.

This clone showed up just once. The chain uses TRBV5-4 and TRBJ1-1, with 9 bases identical to TRBD1. The CDR3 is 18 amino acids. V gave up 3 bases and J gave up 4 bases; unmatched junction bases: 16. CDR1 SGHNT and CDR2 YYREEE come from the germline V gene (reference sequence). DNA for the CDR3: TGTGCCAGCAGCTGGGACCGACCGGGACAGGGCGGAGGCACTGAAGCTTTCTTT. As protein: CASSWDRPGQGGGTEAFF.

This rearrangement joins TRBV5-8 to TRBJ2-5, with 9 bases aligning to TRBD1. This CDR3 has 15 amino acids. V lost 4 bases, J lost 3 bases, and 7 bases stayed unmatched. Germline V gene lookup returns CDR1 SGHTS and CDR2 YDEGEE. The CDR3 spells CASSAQGASEETQYF. The DNA of the CDR3 is TGTGCCAGCAGCGCACAGGGGGCGTCAGAAGAGACCCAGTACTTC.

This chain uses TRBV5-5 with TRBJ1-3; TRBD1 matches 7 bases. Germline V gene data show CDR1 as SGHKS and CDR2 as YYEKEE (reference sequence). With 6 bases clipped from V and 0 bases from J, the junction kept 12 bases outside the gene matches. This CDR3 spans 17 amino acids. CDR3 residues: CASKLNRGPRSGNTIYF. CDR3 DNA: TGTGCCAGCAAACTTAACAGGGGCCCACGCTCTGGAAACACCATATATTTT.

This clone qualifies as large (0.1 to 1%). The rearrangement uses TRBV7-9 and TRBJ1-6; D may be TRBD1 (6 bases). V dropped 7 bases and J dropped 7 bases, with 20 bases sitting between them. The CDR3 covers 16 residues. Germline lookup yields CDR1 SEHNR and CDR2 FQNEAQ (reference sequence). Here the CDR3 reads CASTFSRGIDNSPLHF. CDR3 DNA: TGTGCCAGCACCTTCAGCAGGGGTATAGACAATTCACCCCTCCACTTT.

This clone was recorded only once. The rearrangement uses TRBV7-2 and TRBJ1-2; 12 bases align to TRBD1. CDR1 is SGHTA, CDR2 FQGNSA, per germline. The length of the CDR3 is 16 residues. With 0 bases clipped from V and 7 bases from J, the junction kept 6 bases outside the gene matches. The CDR3 region is CASSLAGQGAAGGYTF. The CDR3 DNA sequence: TGTGCCAGCAGCTTAGCGGGACAGGGGGCGGCGGGTGGCTACACCTTC.

This clone was seen a few times. J is TRBJ2-5 and V is TRBV15; unclear D gene. V was shortened by 5 bases and J by 0 bases, with 4 bases between the two germline ends. CDR3 length: 12 residues. Germline V gene sequence: CDR1 LNHNV, CDR2 YYDKDF (reference sequence). The CDR3: CATSPNQETQYF. CDR3 bases: TGTGCCACCAGCCCTAACCAAGAGACCCAGTACTTC.

The rearrangement joins TRBV27 to TRBJ1-2; tentatively, D is TRBD1 (6 bases). Germline values: CDR1 MNHEY, CDR2 SMNVEV (reference sequence). This CDR3 is built from 14 residues. The V end was cut by 6 bases, the J end by 4 bases, with 15 bases between. The CDR3 bases are TGTGCCAGCAGCCCCAACCGAGGGGGCTATGGCTACACCTTC. Its protein product is CASSPNRGGYGYTF.

This chain joins TRBV29-1 and TRBJ2-7, with TRBD2 matching over 8 bases. V was clipped by 2 bases and J by 5 bases; unmatched bases: 20. This CDR3 spans 18 amino acids. Germline CDR1 and CDR2: SQVTM and ANQGSEA. The DNA of the CDR3 is TGCAGCGTTGAACTACCGGAGGCGGGAGGTAACCTTGTGAACGAGCAGTACTTC. It codes for CSVELPEAGGNLVNEQYF.

This chain links TRBV5-4 with TRBJ2-7, with TRBD2 matching over 8 bases. V was pared by 4 bases and J by 3 bases, with 9 bases of the junction left unmatched. The CDR3 contains 15 residues. Germline V gene lookup returns CDR1 SGHNT and CDR2 YYREEE (reference sequence). CDR3 coding DNA: TGTGCCAGCAGCCCGGGTCCAGCGGGGGTCTACGAGCAGTACTTC. Translating gives CASSPGPAGVYEQYF.

This clone was seen only a few times. A read error may produce the germline difference seen at one junction end. The V and J genes are TRBV4-1 and TRBJ1-1, with a weak D call TRBD1 (6 bases). Germline values: CDR1 MGHRA, CDR2 YSYEKL. CDR3 length: 13 amino acids. CDR3 residues: CASSHFRDTEAFF. DNA for the CDR3: TGCGCCAGCAGCCATTTCCGGGACACCGAAGCTTTCTTT.

The chain uses TRBV6-5 and TRBJ1-1; a weak D match, TRBD1 (5 bases). CDR1 and CDR2 (germline): MNHEY, SVGAGI. CDR3 size: 15 residues. V was shortened by 6 bases and J by 2 bases, with 16 bases between the two germline ends. CDR3 loop: CASRPVRGRNTEAFF. In DNA, the CDR3 is TGTGCCAGCAGGCCCGTCCGGGGGAGAAACACTGAAGCTTTCTTT.

The chain uses TRBV7-6 and TRBJ2-7; the D gene is possibly TRBD2 (6 bases). Per germline, CDR1 SGHVS and CDR2 FNYEAQ. This CDR3 region has 12 residues. V was clipped by 8 bases and J by 2 bases, with 10 bases between them. The CDR3 spells CASRGRTYEQYF. The CDR3 bases are TGTGCCAGCCGGGGGAGAACCTACGAGCAGTACTTC.

This clone was seen a single time. The chain carries TRBV7-3 and TRBJ2-3; 10 positions agree with TRBD2. The CDR3 spans 16 residues. In germline, CDR1 is SGHTA, CDR2 FQGTGA. After removal of 5 bases from V and 6 bases from J, the junction contained 11 bases not matched to a gene. CDR3 sequence reads: CASSPIAGGLVDTQYF. CDR3 in DNA: TGTGCCAGCAGCCCCATAGCGGGGGGACTAGTGGATACGCAGTATTTT.

In its sample, this clone was seen once. This chain uses TRBV5-8 with TRBJ1-6; D may be TRBD1 (5 bases). CDR1 and CDR2 (germline): SGHTS, YDEGEE. CDR3 length: 16 residues. The V end lost 4 bases, the J end lost 10 bases, and 21 bases lay between the germline ends. In DNA form, the CDR3 reads TGTGCCAGCAGCCCGGGGGGGGGACGGATGAGATCACCCCTCCACTTT. Translating gives CASSPGGGRMRSPLHF.

V is TRBV11-3 and J is TRBJ1-1, with a weak D call TRBD1 (5 bases). CDR1 and CDR2 (germline): SGHNT, YENEEA. Trimming stripped 8 bases from V and 1 base from J, with 11 bases between. The CDR3 spans 13 residues. CDR3 in amino acids: CASGTGENTEAFF. The CDR3 nucleotides read TGTGCCAGCGGGACGGGAGAGAACACTGAAGCTTTCTTT.

The chain links TRBV6-6 to TRBJ2-7; 10 nucleotides align to TRBD2. The CDR3 runs to 15 residues. Looked up from germline, CDR1 is MNHNY and CDR2 is SVGAGI (reference sequence). Germline trimming cut 5 bases from V and 6 bases from J; bases unmatched to any gene: 10. The CDR3 sequence: CASSRDSGRRGEQYF. CDR3 in DNA: TGTGCCAGCAGTCGCGATAGCGGGAGGCGGGGCGAGCAGTACTTC.

The rearrangement links TRBV5-4 to TRBJ1-2, with D perhaps matching TRBD1 (5 bases). The germline V gene has CDR1 SGHNT and CDR2 YYREEE (reference sequence). V was trimmed by 4 bases and J by 5 bases, leaving 15 bases between them. The CDR3 is made up of 14 amino acids. The CDR3 loop reads CASSPGKVGYGYTF. The DNA for the CDR3 is TGTGCCAGCAGCCCAGGGAAAGTCGGGTATGGCTACACCTTC.

This sequence joins TRBV7-9 and TRBJ1-1, with 10 positions matching TRBD1. Germline V lookup: CDR1 SEHNR, CDR2 FQNEAQ (reference sequence). The CDR3 is made up of 15 amino acids. V shed 3 bases, J shed 5 bases, and the junction held 6 bases outside the gene matches. CDR3 sequence (DNA): TGTGCCAGCAGCTTCTTTAGGGACAGGGGTACTGAAGCTTTCTTT. It yields the protein CASSFFRDRGTEAFF.

The chain employs TRBV18 and TRBJ1-2, with 11 bases fitting TRBD1. The CDR3 consists of 18 residues. With V trimmed by 2 bases and J by 8 bases, 16 bases remained unmatched. Germline V gene sequence: CDR1 KGHSH, CDR2 LQKENI. In nucleotides, the CDR3 is TGTGCCAGCTCACCAGAGACTTCGGTTCGGACAGGGGGCAGCGGCTACACCTTC. The encoded protein is CASSPETSVRTGGSGYTF.

V is TRBV11-2 and J is TRBJ1-5; D perhaps matches TRBD1 (6 bases). The germline V and J ends were trimmed by 2 bases and 4 bases, with 15 bases remaining between them. CDR1 SGHAT and CDR2 FQNNGV come from the germline V gene. The CDR3 consists of 16 residues. The DNA of the CDR3 is TGTGCCAGCAGCTTACGTGGAGGGAGGGGGAATCAGCCCCAGCATTTT. This encodes CASSLRGGRGNQPQHF.

This chain joins TRBV7-2 and TRBJ2-5; TRBD2 matches 10 bases. This CDR3 is built from 15 residues. J was trimmed by 2 bases and V by 4 bases; bases with no gene match: 4. Germline CDR1 and CDR2: SGHTA and FQGNSA. Here the CDR3 reads CASSSRTSGQETQYF. The DNA of the CDR3 is TGTGCCAGCAGCTCGCGGACTAGCGGACAAGAGACCCAGTACTTC.